Sequencing of this T cell receptor beta chain was carried out in a study of T cell repertoires in cytomegalovirus infection. Overall study findings and caveats: HLA-C-restricted CMV-specific TCR beta clonotypes prevailed in the ex vivo response.

Trimming removed 4 bases at V and 2 bases at J, with 13 bases between. From germline, CDR1 is MNHEY and CDR2 SMNVEV (reference sequence). The CDR3 contains 15 residues. TCRdb re-called the reads with MiXCR, one entry per CDR3 protein. The data contain 150,000 to 200,000 distinct CDR3 sequences, roughly a sixth of them singletons. Worth noting for this clonotype: Antigen: not known.

This sequence was found in a human donor in good health (CMV status not recorded). Some clones in this sample may be carry-over from other donors' samples. The rearrangement joins TRBV27 to TRBJ2-3, with no clear D. What was sequenced was CD8+ T cells from PBMCs. The CDR3 DNA reads as TGTGCCAGCAGTTCCTCGAGCCAAACCACAGATACGCAGTATTTT. Amino acids: CASSSSSQTTDTQYF.